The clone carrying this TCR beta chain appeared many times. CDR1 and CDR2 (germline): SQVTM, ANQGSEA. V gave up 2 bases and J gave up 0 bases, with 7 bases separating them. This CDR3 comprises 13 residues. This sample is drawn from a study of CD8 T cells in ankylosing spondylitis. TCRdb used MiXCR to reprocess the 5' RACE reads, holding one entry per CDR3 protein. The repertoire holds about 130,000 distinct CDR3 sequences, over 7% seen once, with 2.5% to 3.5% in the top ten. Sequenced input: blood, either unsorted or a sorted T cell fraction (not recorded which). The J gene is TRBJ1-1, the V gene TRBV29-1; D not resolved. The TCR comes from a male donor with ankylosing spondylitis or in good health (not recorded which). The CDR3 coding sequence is TGCAGCGTTGAAAGGGCCATGAACACTGAAGCTTTCTTT. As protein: CSVERAMNTEAFF.